These T cell receptor beta chains were read from a single sample in a study of blood T cells in healthy people across ages. MiXCR was run by TCRdb on the 5' RACE reads, yielding one entry per CDR3 protein. Altogether approximately 680,000 distinct CDR3 sequences are present, approximately 30% being singletons, with the ten largest covering 15%. The sequenced sample was blood. These receptor sequences come from a woman aged 80 or older in good health. The CDR3 runs from the conserved cysteine through the conserved F or W. D genes are given only for firm matches. The size entry is marked missing in some rows and otherwise reads once, few, many or a size class.

V gene	J gene	D gene	clone size	CDR3 length	CDR3 DNA	CDR3 protein
TRBV3-1	TRBJ2-5	NA	many	13	TGTGCCAGCAGCCATTCTTCGAAAGAGACCCAGTACTTC	CASSHSSKETQYF
TRBV5-6	TRBJ2-7	NA	many	14	TGTGCCAGCAGCCGGACGGGGGCTACCTACGAGCAGTACTTC	CASSRTGATYEQYF
TRBV27	TRBJ2-5	NA	many	13	TGTGCCAGCAGACCTCACCAACAAGAGACCCAGTACTTC	CASRPHQQETQYF
TRBV6-2/TRBV6-3	TRBJ2-3	NA	NA	16	TGTGCCAGCAATATCTCCGGAACAGGGTACACAGATACGCAGTATTTT	CASNISGTGYTDTQYF
TRBV6-1	TRBJ2-3	NA	NA	15	TGTGCCAGCAGTGTCCAGGGGACGGGCACAGATACGCAGTATTTT	CASSVQGTGTDTQYF
TRBV9	TRBJ2-5	NA	many	15	TGTGCCAGCAGCGTAGGTGGGGGGGCCTTGGAGACCCAGTACTTC	CASSVGGGALETQYF
TRBV7-9	TRBJ2-3	NA	NA	17	TGTACCAGCAGCTTCCAGGTCGGGGGAACTAGCACAGATACGCAGTATTTT	CTSSFQVGGTSTDTQYF
TRBV19	TRBJ1-2	TRBD1	NA	16	TGTGCCAGTAGTATTTCAGGACAGGGTTTAAACTATGGCTACACCTTC	CASSISGQGLNYGYTF
TRBV12-3/TRBV12-4	TRBJ2-3	NA	NA	15	TGTGCCAGCAGTCAGGACGGAACAAGAACAGATACGCAGTATTTT	CASSQDGTRTDTQYF
TRBV15	TRBJ1-4	NA	NA	13	TGTGCCACCAGCAGAGCTGCCAGTGAAAAACTGTTTTTT	CATSRAASEKLFF
TRBV7-9	TRBJ2-2	NA	NA	16	TGTGCCAGCAGCTTAGGTGCAAACTCGAACACCGGGGAGCTGTTTTTT	CASSLGANSNTGELFF
TRBV15	TRBJ1-3	NA	NA	14	TGTGCCACCAGCGATGGGACGGCTCGAAACACCATATATTTT	CATSDGTARNTIYF
TRBV20-1	TRBJ1-1	NA	NA	14	TGCAGTGCTAGACTGCTCCCTGCGAACACTGAAGCTTTCTTT	CSARLLPANTEAFF
TRBV12-3/TRBV12-4	TRBJ1-1	NA	NA	13	TGTGCCAGCAGTCGACGGGGGCCCGTGGGAGCTTTCTTT	CASSRRGPVGAFF
TRBV7-6	TRBJ2-2	TRBD1	NA	14	TGTGCCAGCAGCTTAGGGGACAGAACCGGGGAGCTGTTTTTT	CASSLGDRTGELFF
TRBV4-1	TRBJ1-1	NA	many	15	TGCGCCAGCAGCTCCGCCGGGACATTGAACACTGAAGCTTTCTTT	CASSSAGTLNTEAFF
TRBV18	TRBJ1-1	NA	many	17	TGTGCCAGCTCACCACCGGGGCGTAGGTTGAGGAACACTGAAGCTTTCTTT	CASSPPGRRLRNTEAFF
TRBV5-1	TRBJ2-7	NA	few	14	TGCGCCAGCAGCTTTGGTAAAGGTGAACACGAGCAGTACTTC	CASSFGKGEHEQYF
TRBV2	TRBJ2-3	NA	NA	14	TGTGCCAGCAGGGAAGCCAGCGTCCCAGATACGCAGTATTTT	CASREASVPDTQYF
TRBV20-1	TRBJ2-3	TRBD1	many	16	TGCAGTGCCGATCTAATGACAGGGGGGAGCACAGATACGCAGTATTTT	CSADLMTGGSTDTQYF
TRBV13	TRBJ1-5	NA	few	15	TGTGCCAGCAGCTTAGGCATAACGAGCAATCAGCCCCAGCATTTT	CASSLGITSNQPQHF
TRBV30	TRBJ1-2	NA	NA	13	TGTTCTTGCCGAGCTGGGGGAATCTATGGCTACACCTTC	CSCRAGGIYGYTF
TRBV28	TRBJ1-1	NA	NA	15	TGTGCCAGCACTGTGGACCCGAGGGAATACGCTGAAGCTTTCTTT	CASTVDPREYAEAFF
TRBV20-1	TRBJ2-1	TRBD2	many	16	TGCAGTGCTAGAGATCCTTCGGGGGGGCCTTTGGATGAGCAGTTCTTC	CSARDPSGGPLDEQFF
TRBV10-3	TRBJ2-7	NA	many	12	TGTGCCATCAGTGAGTCGGCATACGAGCAGTACTTC	CAISESAYEQYF
TRBV6-5	TRBJ1-5	NA	many	15	TGTGCCAGCAGCGTGACAGAAAATAGCAATCAGCCCCAGCATTTT	CASSVTENSNQPQHF
TRBV6-6	TRBJ1-1	TRBD1	NA	15	TGTGCCAGCAGTTCTCCGGACAGGGGCCTCACTGAAGCTTTCTTT	CASSSPDRGLTEAFF
TRBV28	TRBJ2-7	NA	once	14	TGTGCCAGCAGTTTCTCTCTCAATTCCTACGAGCAGTACTTC	CASSFSLNSYEQYF
TRBV6-6	TRBJ1-4	NA	NA	13	TGTGCCAGCAGTTACAGGGTCTCTGAAAAACTGTTTTTT	CASSYRVSEKLFF
TRBV9	TRBJ2-2	NA	few	16	TGTGCCAGCAGCGTAGAGCCACAAGCGAACACCGGGGAGCTGTTTTTT	CASSVEPQANTGELFF
TRBV6-2/TRBV6-3	TRBJ2-7	TRBD1	many	14	TGTGCCAGCAGAGACATTGACAGGGACTACGAGCAGTACTTC	CASRDIDRDYEQYF